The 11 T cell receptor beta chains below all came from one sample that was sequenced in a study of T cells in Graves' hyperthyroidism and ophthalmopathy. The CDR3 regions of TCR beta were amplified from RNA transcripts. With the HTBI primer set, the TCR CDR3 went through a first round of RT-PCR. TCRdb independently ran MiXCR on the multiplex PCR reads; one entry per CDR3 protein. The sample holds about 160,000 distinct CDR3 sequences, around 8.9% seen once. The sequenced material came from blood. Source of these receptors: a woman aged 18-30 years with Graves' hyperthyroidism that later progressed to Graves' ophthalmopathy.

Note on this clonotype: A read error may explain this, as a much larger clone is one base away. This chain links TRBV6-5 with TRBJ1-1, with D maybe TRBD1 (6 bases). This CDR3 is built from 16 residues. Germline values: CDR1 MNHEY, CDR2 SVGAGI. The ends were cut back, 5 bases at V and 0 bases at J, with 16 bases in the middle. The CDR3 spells CASSHVTGDMNTEAFF. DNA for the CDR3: TGTGCCAGCAGTCACGTGACAGGCGACATGAACACTGAAGCTTTCTTT.

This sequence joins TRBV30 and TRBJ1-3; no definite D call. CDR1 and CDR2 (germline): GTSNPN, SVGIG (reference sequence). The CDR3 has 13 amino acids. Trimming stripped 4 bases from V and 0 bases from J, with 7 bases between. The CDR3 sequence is CAWMPSSGNTIYF. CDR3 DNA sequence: TGTGCCTGGATGCCAAGCTCTGGAAACACCATATATTTT.

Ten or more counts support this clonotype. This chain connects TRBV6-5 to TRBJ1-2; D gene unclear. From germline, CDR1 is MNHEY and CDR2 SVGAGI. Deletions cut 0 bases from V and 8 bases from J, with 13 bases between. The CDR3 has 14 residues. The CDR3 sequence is CASSYSMGIRGYTF. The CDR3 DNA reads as TGTGCCAGCAGTTACTCGATGGGGATTCGCGGCTACACCTTC.

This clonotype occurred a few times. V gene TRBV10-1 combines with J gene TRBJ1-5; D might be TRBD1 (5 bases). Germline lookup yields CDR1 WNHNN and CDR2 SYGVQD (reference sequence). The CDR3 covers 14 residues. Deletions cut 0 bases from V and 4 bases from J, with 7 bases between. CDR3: CASSESGLNQPQHF. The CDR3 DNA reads TGCGCCAGCAGTGAGTCGGGGCTAAATCAGCCCCAGCATTTT.

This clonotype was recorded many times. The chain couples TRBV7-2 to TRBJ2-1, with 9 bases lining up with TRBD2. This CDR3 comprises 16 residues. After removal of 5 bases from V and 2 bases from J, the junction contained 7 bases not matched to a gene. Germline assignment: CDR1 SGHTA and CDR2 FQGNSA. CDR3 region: CASSPLAGVAYNEQFF. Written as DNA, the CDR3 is TGTGCCAGCAGCCCATTAGCGGGAGTTGCCTACAATGAGCAGTTCTTC.

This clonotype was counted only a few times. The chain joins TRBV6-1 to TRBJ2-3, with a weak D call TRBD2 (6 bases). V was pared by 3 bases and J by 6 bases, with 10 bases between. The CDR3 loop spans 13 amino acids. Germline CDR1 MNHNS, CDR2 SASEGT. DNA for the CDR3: TGTGCCAGCAGTGAGGGACTCTCGGATACGCAGTATTTT. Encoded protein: CASSEGLSDTQYF.

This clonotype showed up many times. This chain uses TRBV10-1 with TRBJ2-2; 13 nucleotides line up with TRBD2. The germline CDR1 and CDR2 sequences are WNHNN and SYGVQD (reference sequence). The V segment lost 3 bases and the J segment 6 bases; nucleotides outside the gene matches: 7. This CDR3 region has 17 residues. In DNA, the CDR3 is TGCGCCAGCAGTGAACTAGCGGGGGGGTTAGGAGCCGGGGAGCTGTTTTTT. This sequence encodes CASSELAGGLGAGELFF.

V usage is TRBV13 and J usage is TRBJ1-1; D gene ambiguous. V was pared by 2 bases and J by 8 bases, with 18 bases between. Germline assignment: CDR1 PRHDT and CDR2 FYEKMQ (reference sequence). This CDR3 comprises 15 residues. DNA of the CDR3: TGTGCCAGCAGCTTAATTAGGTCCCCCGTGCGCGAAGCTTTCTTT. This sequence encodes CASSLIRSPVREAFF.

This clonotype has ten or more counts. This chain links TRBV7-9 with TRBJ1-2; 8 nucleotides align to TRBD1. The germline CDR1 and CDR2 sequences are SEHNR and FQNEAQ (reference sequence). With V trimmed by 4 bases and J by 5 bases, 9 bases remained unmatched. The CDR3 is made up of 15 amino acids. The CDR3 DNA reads TGTGCCAGCAGCTCCGCAGGGGGCGCTTATTATGGCTACACCTTC. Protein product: CASSSAGGAYYGYTF.

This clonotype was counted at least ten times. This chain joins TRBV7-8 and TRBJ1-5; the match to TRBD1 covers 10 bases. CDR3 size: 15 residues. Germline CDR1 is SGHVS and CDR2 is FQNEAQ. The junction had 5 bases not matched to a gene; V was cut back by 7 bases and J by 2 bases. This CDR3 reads CASKVGTGGNQPQHF. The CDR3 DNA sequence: TGTGCCAGCAAAGTCGGGACAGGGGGCAATCAGCCCCAGCATTTT.

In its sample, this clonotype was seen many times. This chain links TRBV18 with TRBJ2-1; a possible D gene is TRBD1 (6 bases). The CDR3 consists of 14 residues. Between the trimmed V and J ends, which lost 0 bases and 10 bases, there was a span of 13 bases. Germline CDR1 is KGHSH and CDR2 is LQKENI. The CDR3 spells CASSPPRLDREQFF. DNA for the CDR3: TGTGCCAGCTCACCACCGAGGTTAGACAGGGAGCAGTTCTTC.